What follows are 12 T cell receptor beta chains derived from one specimen sequenced in a study of blood T cell repertoires in COVID-19. The assay was immunoSEQ multiplex PCR, and TCRdb's table has in-frame clones only and misses some. The repertoire holds approximately 150,000 clones, with more than 75% as singletons. Sample: peripheral blood. These TCRs come from a man between 60 and 75 years old with acute or convalescent COVID-19.

This rearrangement joins TRBV6-5 to TRBJ2-1, with TRBD1 matching over 8 bases. Germline V gene lookup returns CDR1 MNHEY and CDR2 SVGAGI. Trimming took 5 bases from V and 6 from J; bases not matched to a gene: 6. The CDR3 contains 14 residues. CDR3 loop: CASSPWTGTNEQFF. The CDR3 DNA reads as TGTGCCAGCAGTCCGTGGACAGGGACCAATGAGCAGTTCTTC.

This chain joins TRBV18 and TRBJ2-2; 8 bases agree with TRBD2. Germline V lookup: CDR1 KGHSH, CDR2 LQKENI. V lost 2 bases to trimming and J lost 1 base; unmatched junction nucleotides: 3. This CDR3 comprises 16 residues. This chain's CDR3 is CASSPALAGNTGELFF. The CDR3 nucleotides read TGTGCCAGCTCACCAGCCCTAGCGGGGAACACCGGGGAGCTGTTTTTT. Full variable domain (outside the CDR3, taken from reference TRBV18 and TRBJ2-2): NAGVMQNPRHLVRRRGQEARLRCSPMKGHSHVYWYRQLPEEGLKFMVYLQKENIIDESGMPKERFSAEFPKEGPSILRIQQVVRGDSAAYFCASSPALAGNTGELFFGEGSRLTVL.

The V and J genes are TRBV4-1 and TRBJ1-4, with TRBD1 identical over 7 bases. The CDR3 extends over 21 amino acids. The ends lost 3 bases at V and 0 bases at J; junction bases unmatched: 19. Germline V gene sequence: CDR1 MGHRA, CDR2 YSYEKL. CDR3 coding DNA: TGCGCCAGCAGCCACTCGGCAAGGGGGCGGTCAAACCCGGCAACTAATGAAAAACTGTTTTTT. It codes for CASSHSARGRSNPATNEKLFF.

The rearrangement joins TRBV6-5 to TRBJ1-2; the match to TRBD1 covers 11 bases. Germline V gene sequence: CDR1 MNHEY, CDR2 SVGAGI. Trimming at V came to 10 bases and at J to 7 bases, leaving 5 bases not matched to a gene. This CDR3 has 12 residues. The CDR3 DNA sequence: TGTGCCACCGGGACAGGGGGTCCTGGCTACACCTTC. Translation: CATGTGGPGYTF.

The chain couples TRBV5-1 to TRBJ2-1; tentative D call: TRBD2 (6 bases). CDR1 and CDR2 from the germline V gene are SGHRS and YFSETQ. Between the trimmed V and J ends, which lost 0 bases and 10 bases, there was a span of 20 bases. The CDR3 spans 16 residues. This CDR3 is CASSLEVAAIGKEQFF. The CDR3 DNA is TGCGCCAGCAGCTTGGAGGTAGCGGCGATCGGGAAGGAGCAGTTCTTC.

The chain couples TRBV5-1 to TRBJ2-1; TRBD2 aligns across 7 bases. The germline CDR1 and CDR2 sequences are SGHRS and YFSETQ. The CDR3 extends over 15 amino acids. V shed 3 bases, J shed 0 bases, and the junction held 3 bases outside the gene matches. CDR3 sequence: CASSWGGSSYNEQFF. The CDR3 nucleotides read TGCGCCAGCAGCTGGGGGGGTAGCTCCTACAATGAGCAGTTCTTC.

The chain recombines TRBV11-2 with TRBJ2-7; tentative D call: TRBD2 (6 bases). CDR1 SGHAT and CDR2 FQNNGV come from the germline V gene. Trimming pared 0 bases from V and 4 bases from J, leaving 13 bases between. The CDR3 covers 15 residues. The CDR3 here is CASSLEAGSFYEQYF. DNA of the CDR3: TGTGCCAGCAGCTTAGAGGCGGGAAGCTTTTACGAGCAGTACTTC.

The chain is built from TRBV11-2 and TRBJ2-5; D is possibly TRBD2 (6 bases). This CDR3 is built from 17 residues. V lost 1 base and J lost 1, with 16 bases in between. Germline-derived CDR1 and CDR2 are SGHAT and FQNNGV. Written as DNA, the CDR3 is TGTGCCAGCAGCTTAGGCGGGGCCAGGGCCGGCCAAGAGACCCAGTACTTC. Amino acid sequence: CASSLGGARAGQETQYF.

V is TRBV19 and J is TRBJ1-1; a possible D gene is TRBD1 (6 bases). Germline assignment: CDR1 LNHDA and CDR2 SQIVND (reference sequence). Trimming left V 7 bases short and J 5 bases short, with 17 bases between. This CDR3 is 14 amino acids long. CDR3 DNA: TGTGCCAGTAAGGGGTTATACAGGGTGACTGAAGCTTTCTTT. It encodes CASKGLYRVTEAFF.

CDR3 sequence: CAWSPGQGHNEQFF. The CDR3 nucleotides are TGTGCCTGGAGTCCGGGACAGGGACACAATGAGCAGTTCTTC. This chain joins TRBV30 and TRBJ2-1, with 9 bases aligning to TRBD1. Germline trimming cut 2 bases from V and 5 bases from J; bases unmatched to any gene: 4. The CDR3 has 14 amino acids. Per the germline V gene, CDR1 is GTSNPN and CDR2 is SVGIG (reference sequence).

V is TRBV19 and J is TRBJ2-1; D unresolved. Trimming cost V 6 bases and J 0 bases, with 9 bases left between them. The CDR3 has 14 residues. Germline loops: CDR1 LNHDA, CDR2 SQIVND (reference sequence). CDR3 region: CASRPYSSYNEQFF. The CDR3 region has the DNA TGTGCCAGTAGACCCTATAGCTCCTACAATGAGCAGTTCTTC.

The CDR3 DNA sequence: TGTGCCAGCAGCCAACTCGGGACTGTGAAGTACTTC. Translated: CASSQLGTVKYF. This rearrangement joins TRBV3-1 (or the pseudogene TRBV3-2) to TRBJ2-7; D may be TRBD2 (6 bases). The V and J ends lost 2 bases and 11 bases respectively, with 13 bases between them. Germline CDR1 is LGHDT and CDR2 is YNNKEL (reference sequence). This CDR3 contains 12 residues.